This entry lists 3 T cell receptor beta chains sequenced from one sample in a study of blood T cell repertoires in COVID-19. Clones were sequenced by immunoSEQ multiplex PCR, and TCRdb holds only the in-frame ones, with some missing. The data contain around 300,000 clones, 88% of them seen just once; the ten biggest clones take up 3%. The sequenced sample was PBMCs or T cells enriched from blood (not recorded which). The receptors derive from a woman in her 50s who had recovered from COVID-19.

This sequence joins TRBV30 and TRBJ2-4, with D maybe TRBD2 (6 bases). The ends were cut back, 0 bases at V and 2 bases at J, with 8 bases in the middle. The CDR3 covers 14 residues. Germline V lookup: CDR1 GTSNPN, CDR2 SVGIG (reference sequence). In DNA form, the CDR3 reads TGTGCCTGGAGTGTAGGAGGGTCCAAAAACATTCAGTACTTC. This gives the protein CAWSVGGSKNIQYF.

This chain links TRBV7-2 with TRBJ1-2; D might be TRBD1 (5 bases). CDR1 and CDR2 from the germline V gene are SGHTA and FQGNSA. The V end lost 5 bases, the J end lost 4 bases, and 14 bases lay between the germline ends. The CDR3 length is 14 residues. CDR3 protein: CASSPGGGIYGYTF. The DNA for the CDR3 is TGTGCCAGCAGCCCAGGCGGGGGTATCTATGGCTACACCTTC.

The rearrangement links TRBV2 to TRBJ1-5; 9 bases map to TRBD1. CDR3 length: 14 amino acids. Losses at the gene ends were 4 bases for V and 6 bases for J; bases not matched to a gene: 4. CDR1 and CDR2 (germline): SNHLY, FYNNEI. DNA of the CDR3: TGTGCCAGCAGTGGGACAGGGGCAGTTCAGCCCCAGCATTTT. As protein: CASSGTGAVQPQHF.